These 14 T cell receptor beta chains originate from one sample sequenced in a study of cytomegalovirus exposure and HLA in healthy donors (dated by TCRdb to between 2016 and 2019). The library was obtained by the immunoSEQ multiplex PCR assay. For the multiplex PCR, a mixture combining 60 forward primers for TCR Vbeta segments and 13 reverse primers for TCR Jbeta segments was used. In its TCRdb copy, this immuneACCESS table keeps in-frame sequences only and misses some clones. Where compared with another copy, unresolved V genes explain less than half of these, and the others have no known cause. Within this sample are about 99,000 clones, with approximately 80% of them counted one time only. The ten biggest clones cover around 5% of the sample. The sequenced material came from PBMCs. Source of these receptors: a woman aged 18-35 years in good health and CMV-seropositive.

The rearrangement links TRBV12-5 to TRBJ2-7; 9 positions match TRBD1. The CDR3 extends over 13 amino acids. Trimming cost V 5 bases and J 5 bases; bases outside gene matches: 4. The germline V gene has CDR1 LGHNT and CDR2 FRNRAP. The CDR3 reads CASGPRTGDEQYF. In DNA form, the CDR3 reads TGTGCTAGTGGTCCCCGGACAGGGGACGAGCAGTACTTC.

V gene TRBV7-2 combines with J gene TRBJ2-7, with 12 bases aligning to TRBD2. V lost 1 base and J lost 3; bases outside the gene matches: 1. Germline V gene sequence: CDR1 SGHTA, CDR2 FQGNSA. The CDR3 contains 15 residues. CDR3 sequence reads: CASSLGLAGVYEQYF. CDR3 DNA: TGTGCCAGCAGCTTAGGACTAGCGGGAGTCTACGAGCAGTACTTC.

For the CDR3, the DNA is TGTGCCAGCAGCGGAGTCCCGGGACAGGGGTCTGGGGCCAACGTCCTGACTTTC. Translation: CASSGVPGQGSGANVLTF. This chain uses TRBV2 with TRBJ2-6; TRBD1 matches 10 bases. Per germline, CDR1 SNHLY and CDR2 FYNNEI. The length of the CDR3 is 18 residues. The ends lost 6 bases at V and 1 base at J; junction bases unmatched: 9.

The chain joins TRBV7-9 to TRBJ1-1; D gene unclear. Germline values: CDR1 SEHNR, CDR2 FQNEAQ (reference sequence). This CDR3 is built from 14 residues. V lost 0 bases and J 0 bases, leaving 5 bases between the germline ends. The CDR3, as DNA: TGTGCCAGCAGCTTAGCACAAGTGAACACTGAAGCTTTCTTT. Translating it yields CASSLAQVNTEAFF.

The rearrangement uses TRBV2 and TRBJ2-7; the match to TRBD1 covers 8 bases. The length of the CDR3 is 13 residues. The junction had 5 bases not matched to a gene; V was cut back by 6 bases and J by 4 bases. Germline lookup yields CDR1 SNHLY and CDR2 FYNNEI. CDR3 loop: CASSSGQGYEQYF. CDR3 nucleotide sequence: TGTGCCAGCAGCAGCGGACAGGGTTACGAGCAGTACTTC.

J is TRBJ2-7 and V is TRBV2; D is perhaps TRBD2 (6 bases). CDR3 size: 15 residues. Germline V gives CDR1 SNHLY, CDR2 FYNNEI. V lost 2 bases to trimming and J lost 4 bases, with 15 bases between them. CDR3 DNA: TGTGCCAGCAGTGAATGGCCGGGAGCCGGATACGAGCAGTACTTC. This gives the protein CASSEWPGAGYEQYF.

There are a few counts of this clone. This sequence joins TRBV11-2 and TRBJ2-7; 8 positions agree with TRBD1. J lost 4 bases, V lost 1 base, and 6 bases had no gene match. The CDR3 totals 15 residues. Germline V gives CDR1 SGHAT, CDR2 FQNNGV. The CDR3 spells CASSLGGTGRYEQYF. In DNA form, the CDR3 reads TGTGCCAGCAGCTTAGGGGGGACAGGAAGATACGAGCAGTACTTC.

The J gene is TRBJ2-7, the V gene TRBV5-4; possibly TRBD2 for D (7 bases). Germline V gene lookup returns CDR1 SGHNT and CDR2 YYREEE (reference sequence). The germline V and J ends were trimmed by 4 bases and 2 bases, with 10 bases remaining between them. The CDR3 totals 13 residues. The CDR3, as DNA: TGTGCCAGCAGCCCGGGGGGCGCCTACGAGCAGTACTTC. This sequence encodes CASSPGGAYEQYF.

The chain combines TRBV10-3 with TRBJ2-1; TRBD2 agrees at 10 bases. Germline V gene lookup returns CDR1 ENHRY and CDR2 SYGVKD. V lost 3 bases to trimming and J lost 3 bases; unmatched junction nucleotides: 5. The CDR3 sequence is 16 residues long. This CDR3 reads CAISEGSGRIYNEQFF. CDR3 DNA sequence: TGTGCCATCAGTGAAGGTAGCGGGAGGATCTACAATGAGCAGTTCTTC.

This clone came up a few times. The chain carries TRBV7-9 and TRBJ2-1, with 10 bases identical to TRBD2. Germline loops: CDR1 SEHNR, CDR2 FQNEAQ (reference sequence). The CDR3 has 17 amino acids. The ends lost 7 bases at V and 6 bases at J; junction bases unmatched: 15. CDR3 in amino acids: CASTAWGLAGDGNEQFF. Here the CDR3 DNA reads TGTGCCAGCACAGCTTGGGGCCTAGCGGGAGACGGCAATGAGCAGTTCTTC.

This clone showed up just once. V gene TRBV5-1 combines with J gene TRBJ2-1; TRBD1 matches 8 bases. The CDR3 is made up of 17 amino acids. Unmatched junction bases numbered 11, after V lost 6 bases and J lost 0 bases. Looked up from germline, CDR1 is SGHRS and CDR2 is YFSETQ. DNA for the CDR3: TGCGCCAGCACGGAGACAGGGGCGTCAAGCTCCTACAATGAGCAGTTCTTC. The encoded protein is CASTETGASSSYNEQFF.

A single count supports this clone. The V gene is TRBV6-5, the J gene TRBJ2-2; 10 nucleotides agree with TRBD1. Germline V gene sequence: CDR1 MNHEY, CDR2 SVGAGI. With V trimmed by 6 bases and J by 5 bases, 6 bases remained unmatched. The CDR3 spans 15 residues. The CDR3, as DNA: TGTGCCAGCAGCTTGACAGGGGGCCGGACCGGGGAGCTGTTTTTT. This encodes CASSLTGGRTGELFF.

The chain links TRBV10-3 to TRBJ2-7, with D perhaps matching TRBD1 (7 bases). Germline V lookup: CDR1 ENHRY, CDR2 SYGVKD. This CDR3 spans 16 amino acids. Trimming removed 3 bases at V and 2 bases at J, with 17 bases between. CDR3 amino acids: CAISDRGDVGTYEQYF. CDR3 nucleotide sequence: TGTGCCATCAGTGACAGGGGGGACGTAGGGACCTACGAGCAGTACTTC.

V is TRBV5-6 and J is TRBJ2-5, with 13 bases aligning to TRBD2. Germline V gene sequence: CDR1 SGHDT, CDR2 YYEEEE. The CDR3 has 16 residues. Germline trimming cut 3 bases from V and 2 bases from J; bases unmatched to any gene: 4. The CDR3 sequence is CASSWGGLAGQETQYF. The DNA for the CDR3 is TGTGCCAGCAGCTGGGGGGGACTAGCGGGACAAGAGACCCAGTACTTC.